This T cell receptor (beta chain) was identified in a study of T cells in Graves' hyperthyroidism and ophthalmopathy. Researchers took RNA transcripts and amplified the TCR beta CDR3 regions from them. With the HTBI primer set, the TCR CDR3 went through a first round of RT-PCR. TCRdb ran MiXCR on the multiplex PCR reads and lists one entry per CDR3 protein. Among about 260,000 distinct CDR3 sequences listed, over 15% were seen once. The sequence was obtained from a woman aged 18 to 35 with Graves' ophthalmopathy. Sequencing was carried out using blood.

The CDR3 sequence is CASSSTGGIGGYTF. The CDR3 DNA sequence: TGTGCCAGCAGTTCTACCGGGGGAATAGGAGGCTACACCTTC. This chain joins TRBV6-2 or TRBV6-3 and TRBJ1-2; D is possibly TRBD1 (5 bases). This CDR3 is 14 amino acids long. Germline V gives CDR1 MNHEY, CDR2 SVGEGT. The germline V and J ends were trimmed by 4 bases and 8 bases, with 17 bases remaining between them.